The sequence of this T cell receptor beta chain was determined in a study of T cell responses to AZD1222 COVID-19 vaccine. Study results and caveats: Seropositive AZD1222 recipients at baseline numbered only 6 or 7.

TCRdb's table, derived via immunoSEQ multiplex PCR, lists solely in-frame clones and lacks some. Found here are 120,000 to 150,000 clones, 86% of them singletons; the top ten hold over 4.5%. With regard to this clone: What it recognizes is unknown.

Unmatched junction bases numbered 12, after V lost 9 bases and J lost 4 bases. CDR3 length equals 15 residues. Germline V gives CDR1 MNHEY, CDR2 SVGAGI. The genes are TRBV6-5 and TRBJ1-3, with 7 nucleotides matching TRBD1. The source is an adult who received the AZD1222 COVID-19 vaccine. The sample here was peripheral blood, taken 28 days after the second AZD1222 dose. In DNA form, the CDR3 reads TGTGCCAGTACCGGAGGCAGGGGGACCGGAAACACCATATATTTT. This codes for CASTGGRGTGNTIYF.